This T cell receptor (beta chain) emerged from a study of identical twins. Losses at the gene ends were 0 bases for V and 3 bases for J; bases not matched to a gene: 4. In germline, CDR1 is SGHRS, CDR2 YFSETQ. This CDR3 comprises 15 residues. A universal primer site was created by template switching, with the cDNA bearing unique molecular identifiers. TCRdb re-called the 5' RACE reads with MiXCR, one entry per CDR3 protein. The sample contains about 530,000 distinct CDR3 sequences, around 22% of which appear only once. This sample was also put to use in a study of yellow fever vaccine responses in identical twins. As that report states: As reported, the vaccine T cell response of twins seemed partly convergent and partly personalized.

The chain couples TRBV5-1 to TRBJ2-5; 8 bases match TRBD2. Sequencing was done on a sample of CD4+ T cells sorted from blood. The sequence came from a young woman in good health. CDR3: CASSLASGGKETQYF. The DNA for the CDR3 is TGCGCCAGCAGCTTGGCCAGCGGGGGAAAAGAGACCCAGTACTTC.